This T cell receptor (beta chain) appears in the sequencing data of a study of cytomegalovirus exposure and HLA in healthy donors. PCR involved 60 Vbeta and 13 Jbeta primers. Using immunoSEQ multiplex PCR, the repertoire was profiled, and TCRdb retains in-frame clones only, with some absent. This table holds approximately 100,000 clones, 76% found once. Regarding the study as a whole: The study had only CMV serostatus as immune exposure information.

Worth noting for this clone: Its antigen remains unidentified.

This CDR3 is built from 14 residues. Trimming removed 8 bases from V and 0 bases from J, with 8 bases in between. CDR1 MGHDK and CDR2 SYGVNS come from the germline V gene. The sequenced sample consisted of PBMCs. This rearrangement joins TRBV25-1 to TRBJ2-6, with D perhaps matching TRBD2 (5 bases). The TCR originated in a woman between 45 and 60 years old in good health and CMV-seropositive. CDR3 residues: CASGSASGANVLTF. CDR3 in DNA: TGTGCCAGCGGGAGTGCCTCTGGGGCCAACGTCCTGACTTTC.